A selection of T cell receptor beta chains follows, all from one sample in a study of control samples from healthy donors and cancer patients. Measured with immunoSEQ multiplex PCR; TCRdb has only the in-frame clones, and not every one. The repertoire holds more than 140,000 clones, with under 95% as singletons. The material sequenced was blood. The receptors here all came from a man aged 35-49 years in good health. Both conserved end residues are part of each CDR3. The D gene is left open where the match is weak. Some rows have no size entry. The others give once, few or many, or a class for an expanded clone.

D	V	length	size	J	CDR3	DNA
NA	TRBV12-3/TRBV12-4	12	NA	TRBJ2-7	CASSLRSYEQYF	TGTGCCAGCAGTTTACGATCTTACGAGCAGTACTTC
NA	TRBV11-2	17	NA	TRBJ2-1	CASSQGGGLPSYNEQFF	TGTGCCAGCAGTCAAGGGGGGGGGTTACCATCCTACAATGAGCAGTTCTTC
NA	TRBV9	14	NA	TRBJ1-5	CASSVGAFNQPQHF	TGTGCCAGCAGCGTAGGGGCCTTCAATCAGCCCCAGCATTTT
NA	TRBV5-6	14	NA	TRBJ2-2	CASSLTDGARELFF	TGTGCCAGCAGCTTGACAGACGGCGCCAGGGAGCTGTTTTTT
NA	TRBV24-1	14	NA	TRBJ2-3	CATSDLGAGDTQYF	TGTGCCACCAGTGATTTGGGGGCAGGGGATACGCAGTATTTT
NA	TRBV13	17	NA	TRBJ1-3	CASSRGTTRASGNTIYF	TGTGCCAGCAGCCGAGGGACCACCAGGGCCTCTGGAAACACCATATATTTT
NA	TRBV28	11	few	TRBJ1-1	CASRTRVEAFF	TGTGCCAGCAGGACACGAGTTGAAGCTTTCTTT
NA	TRBV12-3/TRBV12-4	13	NA	TRBJ2-5	CASSLGGQETQYF	TGTGCCAGCAGTTTAGGGGGACAAGAGACCCAGTACTTC
NA	TRBV5-6	15	NA	TRBJ1-6	CASSGNSGTGSPLHF	TGTGCCAGCAGCGGTAACAGCGGGACGGGTTCACCCCTCCACTTT
NA	TRBV18	15	NA	TRBJ2-7	CASSRTATDRHEQYF	TGTGCCAGCTCACGTACCGCAACGGACAGACACGAGCAGTACTTC
NA	TRBV5-6	14	NA	TRBJ2-7	CASSLGGGPYEQYF	TGTGCCAGCAGCTTGGGCGGCGGACCCTACGAGCAGTACTTC
NA	TRBV19	13	NA	TRBJ1-2	CASSMGLYDGYTF	TGTGCCAGTAGTATGGGCCTGTACGATGGCTACACCTTC
NA	TRBV4-2	14	NA	TRBJ2-2	CASSQGTNTGELFF	TGTGCCAGCAGCCAAGGGACGAACACCGGGGAGCTGTTTTTT
NA	TRBV3-1/TRBV3-2	16	NA	TRBJ2-2	CASSQTPIGGSRELFF	TGTGCCAGCAGCCAAACCCCGATCGGGGGCTCGAGGGAGCTGTTTTTT
NA	TRBV6-5	12	NA	TRBJ2-3	CASSYNGDTQYF	TGTGCCAGCAGTTATAATGGGGATACGCAGTATTTT
TRBD2	TRBV9	16	NA	TRBJ2-5	CASSADDLAGGKTQYF	TGTGCCAGCAGCGCGGATGACCTAGCGGGAGGAAAGACCCAGTACTTC
NA	TRBV25-1	15	NA	TRBJ2-2	CASSASGPAAGELFF	TGTGCCAGCAGTGCCTCCGGACCGGCCGCCGGGGAGCTGTTTTTT
TRBD1	TRBV9	15	NA	TRBJ2-7	CASSSSGTANNEQYF	TGTGCCAGCAGCTCCTCCGGGACAGCAAACAACGAGCAGTACTTC
NA	TRBV9	13	NA	TRBJ2-2	CASSVVRSGELFF	TGTGCCAGCAGCGTAGTCCGGAGCGGGGAGCTGTTTTTT
TRBD1	TRBV6-5	15	NA	TRBJ2-7	CASSPGTGPSYEQYF	TGTGCCAGCAGTCCCGGGACAGGGCCCTCCTACGAGCAGTACTTC
NA	TRBV2	15	NA	TRBJ1-5	CASSEGQHSNQPQHF	TGTGCCAGCAGTGAAGGCCAGCATAGCAATCAGCCCCAGCATTTT
TRBD2	TRBV6-5	15	NA	TRBJ2-6	CASSRLASGANVLTF	TGTGCCAGCAGCCGACTAGCGTCAGGGGCCAACGTCCTGACTTTC
TRBD1	TRBV3-1/TRBV3-2	17	NA	TRBJ1-2	CASSQETGLRLSYGYTF	TGTGCCAGCAGCCAAGAGACAGGGTTAAGATTAAGTTATGGCTACACCTTC
NA	TRBV19	13	once	TRBJ2-1	CASSTGLLNEQFF	TGTGCCAGTAGTACAGGGCTGTTGAATGAGCAGTTCTTC
NA	TRBV3-1/TRBV3-2	14	NA	TRBJ1-2	CASSQDPDFYGYTF	TGTGCCAGCAGCCAAGATCCAGACTTCTATGGCTACACCTTC
TRBD1	TRBV10-2	17	NA	TRBJ1-5	CASSLDRVAYSNQPQHF	TGCGCCAGCAGTCTCGACAGGGTTGCATATAGCAATCAGCCCCAGCATTTT
TRBD1	TRBV5-4	16	NA	TRBJ1-1	CASSPRDSGMNTEAFF	TGTGCCAGCAGCCCACGGGACAGTGGTATGAACACTGAAGCTTTCTTT
NA	TRBV24-1	13	NA	TRBJ1-5	CATSDHFGGAQHF	TGTGCCACCAGTGATCACTTCGGGGGGGCCCAGCATTTT
NA	TRBV7-9	13	NA	TRBJ1-5	CASSEMNNQPQHF	TGTGCCAGCAGCGAGATGAACAATCAGCCCCAGCATTTT
NA	TRBV6-4	13	NA	TRBJ2-5	CASSANHMETQYF	TGTGCCAGCAGTGCCAATCACATGGAGACCCAGTACTTC